This TCR beta chain was identified in a study of regulatory T cells in long-lasting Graves disease. The study, taken as a whole, reports: Reduced TCR diversity was observed in persistent Graves' patients versus newly diagnosed patients.

Details on this clonotype: What it recognizes is unknown.

Investigators prepared the TCR beta libraries by applying iRepertoire HTBI primers and Arm-PCR of CDR3 regions. TCRdb reprocessed the multiplex PCR reads with MiXCR, giving one entry per CDR3 protein. The repertoire holds under 500,000 distinct CDR3 sequences, less than 25% seen once, with about 7.8% in the top ten. The germline CDR1 and CDR2 sequences are SQVTM and ANQGSEA. The V end lost 0 bases, the J end lost 8 bases, and 8 bases lay between the germline ends. CDR3 length equals 13 residues. Stated time point: persistent/refractory GD, antithyroid drugs over 5 years with positive TRAb. The TCR library was made from RNA that had been extracted from PBMCs in TRIzol.

The rearrangement links TRBV29-1 to TRBJ1-6, with unresolved D. The clonotype originates from a female donor with Graves disease. Specimen: peripheral blood mononuclear cells (PBMCs), collected when the disease was refractory, from a patient treated with antithyroid drugs. Here the CDR3 DNA reads TGCAGCGTTGAAGAAACAACCCATTCACCCCTCCACTTT. Amino acid sequence: CSVEETTHSPLHF. The variable domain in full, with the rest retrieved from reference TRBV29-1 and TRBJ1-6, is SAVISQKPSRDICQRGTSLTIQCQVDSQVTMMFWYRQQPGQSLTLIATANQGSEATYESGFVIDKFPISRPNLTFSTLTVSNMSPEDSSIYLCSVEETTHSPLHFGNGTRLTVT.